These 27 T cell receptor beta chains share one sample of origin, sequenced in a study of T cell responses to AZD1222 COVID-19 vaccine. Assay used: immunoSEQ multiplex PCR; TCRdb lists only in-frame clones, some missing. In the table there are about 92,000 clones, roughly nine tenths of which are singletons. This material consisted of peripheral blood, taken on day 0 of AZD1222 vaccination. The origin of the receptors is an adult in good health.

J is TRBJ1-2 and V is TRBV2, with D possibly being TRBD1 (6 bases). This CDR3 spans 14 amino acids. Trimming cost V 2 bases and J 10 bases, with 17 bases left between them. CDR1 and CDR2 (germline): SNHLY, FYNNEI. The chain's CDR3 is CASSERGASVFYTF. CDR3 nucleotides: TGTGCCAGCAGTGAACGGGGGGCTTCAGTATTCTACACCTTC.

The chain couples TRBV7-8 to TRBJ2-2; D is unclear. This CDR3 has 15 amino acids. Trimming took 1 base from V and 1 from J, leaving 7 bases between them. Germline CDR1 and CDR2: SGHVS and FQNEAQ. The CDR3 bases are TGTGCCAGCAGCTTAGTATCCGGGAACACCGGGGAGCTGTTTTTT. It translates to CASSLVSGNTGELFF.

The rearrangement joins TRBV19 to TRBJ1-1, with TRBD1 identical over 9 bases. Germline V gives CDR1 LNHDA, CDR2 SQIVND (reference sequence). CDR3 size: 15 residues. After removal of 3 bases from V and 4 bases from J, the junction contained 6 bases not matched to a gene. The CDR3 reads CASSIWTGDSTEAFF. The CDR3 DNA reads as TGTGCCAGTAGTATTTGGACAGGGGATAGCACTGAAGCTTTCTTT.

The V call is TRBV2, the J call TRBJ1-1; 7 positions agree with TRBD1. CDR3 size: 15 residues. CDR1 is SNHLY, CDR2 FYNNEI, per germline. The V gene end was trimmed by 1 base and the J gene end by 0 bases; junction bases not matched to a gene: 2. The CDR3 DNA follows: TGTGCCAGCAGTGAAGGACAGGGCTTGAACACTGAAGCTTTCTTT. This sequence encodes CASSEGQGLNTEAFF.

The V gene is TRBV28, the J gene TRBJ1-1, with D possibly matching TRBD1 (6 bases). Trimming took off 2 bases at V and 4 bases at J, with 14 bases between the two ends. CDR1 and CDR2 from the germline V gene are MDHEN and SYDVKM. There are 15 residues in the CDR3. This chain's CDR3 is CASSLIRTAGTEAFF. The CDR3 bases are TGTGCCAGCAGTTTAATCAGGACAGCGGGCACTGAAGCTTTCTTT.

The rearrangement joins TRBV10-3 to TRBJ1-2; 7 bases align to TRBD1. Trimming removed 6 bases from V and 8 bases from J; junction bases left unmatched: 9. The CDR3 loop spans 13 amino acids. The germline V gene encodes CDR1 ENHRY and CDR2 SYGVKD. The CDR3: CAISSTGDGGYTF. The CDR3 nucleotides read TGTGCCATCAGCAGCACAGGGGACGGCGGCTACACCTTC.

This clone has only one observation. The chain links TRBV2 to TRBJ2-3; tentative D call: TRBD1 (5 bases). V was pared by 7 bases and J by 3 bases, with 14 bases between. The CDR3 runs 14 residues. Germline-derived CDR1 and CDR2 are SNHLY and FYNNEI. The CDR3 loop is CASTSGQGTDTQYF. The CDR3 nucleotides are TGTGCCAGCACCTCAGGGCAGGGAACAGATACGCAGTATTTT.

The chain carries TRBV6-5 and TRBJ1-2; D is possibly TRBD1 (5 bases). CDR1 and CDR2 (germline): MNHEY, SVGAGI. This CDR3 region has 15 residues. The V and J ends lost 2 bases and 4 bases respectively, with 14 bases between them. CDR3 sequence: CASSYRAGMAYGYTF. CDR3 DNA sequence: TGTGCCAGCAGTTACCGCGCAGGGATGGCCTATGGCTACACCTTC.

This clone was seen a handful of times. The chain is built from TRBV5-6 and TRBJ1-2; TRBD1 might be the D (5 bases). With 1 base removed from V and 4 bases from J, the gap between germline ends came to 14 bases. The CDR3 spans 15 residues. In germline, CDR1 is SGHDT, CDR2 YYEEEE. Written as DNA, the CDR3 is TGTGCCAGCAGCTTGCCTGGGATTGGGGGCTATGGCTACACCTTC. It codes for CASSLPGIGGYGYTF.

The chain carries TRBV7-9 and TRBJ1-1; D may be TRBD1 (5 bases). This CDR3 has 15 residues. The germline V and J ends were trimmed by 4 bases and 1 base, with 13 bases remaining between them. Germline assignment: CDR1 SEHNR and CDR2 FQNEAQ (reference sequence). The DNA for the CDR3 is TGTGCCAGCAGCTCCGAGCGCACAGGGAACACTGAAGCTTTCTTT. This gives the protein CASSSERTGNTEAFF. The full variable domain, with the rest looked up from reference TRBV7-9 and TRBJ1-1, is DTGVSQNPRHKITKRGQNVTFRCDPISEHNRLYWYRQTLGQGPEFLTYFQNEAQLEKSRLLSDRFSAERPKGSFSTLEIQRTEQGDSAMYLCASSSERTGNTEAFFGQGTRLTVV.

V usage is TRBV9 and J usage is TRBJ1-1; weak D call: TRBD1 (5 bases). The CDR3 covers 11 residues. Germline V lookup: CDR1 SGDLS, CDR2 YYNGEE. Trimming took 8 bases from V and 3 from J, leaving 8 bases between them. CDR3 amino acids: CARPGDTEAFF. CDR3 coding DNA: TGTGCCAGGCCGGGGGACACTGAAGCTTTCTTT.

Concerning this clone itself: This sample also contains other DNA sequences that code for the same CDR3. The chain has TRBV4-1 and TRBJ1-2; D perhaps matches TRBD1 (6 bases). V lost 0 bases and J lost 0, with 8 bases in between. Germline loops: CDR1 MGHRA, CDR2 YSYEKL. The CDR3 spans 15 residues. CDR3 residues: CASSQEGTTNYGYTF. The CDR3 DNA reads as TGCGCCAGCAGCCAAGAGGGGACAACTAACTATGGCTACACCTTC.

The J gene is TRBJ1-2, the V gene TRBV9, with 7 bases aligning to TRBD1. From germline, CDR1 is SGDLS and CDR2 YYNGEE. CDR3 length: 14 residues. Unmatched junction bases numbered 8, after V lost 7 bases and J lost 2 bases. The CDR3 DNA sequence: TGTGCCAGCGGAGACAGGGTCTTGAACTATGGCTACACCTTC. This gives the protein CASGDRVLNYGYTF.

This clone was detected only once. V usage is TRBV7-8 and J usage is TRBJ2-3; D call uncertain. Germline lookup yields CDR1 SGHVS and CDR2 FQNEAQ. V lost 5 bases, J lost 4 bases, and 10 bases lay in between. The CDR3 is 13 amino acids. The CDR3 loop reads CASSPLVADTQYF. The CDR3 DNA reads as TGTGCCAGCAGCCCACTCGTTGCAGATACGCAGTATTTT.

V and J are TRBV21-1 and TRBJ1-1; TRBD1 is the table's D call and was not checked against the DNA. TRBV21-1 is a documented pseudogene. The CDR3 length is 17 residues. The chain's CDR3 is CASSYNTGDRPNTEAFF. CDR3 coding DNA: TGTGCCAGCAGCTATAATACAGGGGATCGACCAAACACTGAAGCTTTCTTT.

CDR3 amino acids: CASSVATSTEQFF. CDR3 nucleotides: TGTGCCAGCAGCGTAGCGACTAGCACTGAGCAGTTCTTC. The chain uses TRBV9 and TRBJ2-1, with TRBD2 matching 7 bases. CDR1 is SGDLS and CDR2 is YYNGEE in the germline V gene. The V segment lost 0 bases and the J segment 9 bases; nucleotides outside the gene matches: 3. The CDR3 runs to 13 residues. Filled out from reference TRBV9 and TRBJ2-1, the complete variable domain reads DSGVTQTPKHLITATGQRVTLRCSPRSGDLSVYWYQQSLDQGLQFLIQYYNGEERAKGNILERFSAQQFPDLHSELNLSSLELGDSALYFCASSVATSTEQFFGPGTRLTVL.

The chain combines TRBV29-1 with TRBJ1-2, with D unresolved. V was cut by 5 bases and J by 0 bases, with 10 bases left in between. This CDR3 is 13 amino acids long. The germline V gene has CDR1 SQVTM and CDR2 ANQGSEA. DNA for the CDR3: TGCAGCGTTTTGAGACTAGCTAACTATGGCTACACCTTC. Amino acid sequence: CSVLRLANYGYTF. Full variable domain (outside the CDR3, taken from reference TRBV29-1 and TRBJ1-2): SAVISQKPSRDICQRGTSLTIQCQVDSQVTMMFWYRQQPGQSLTLIATANQGSEATYESGFVIDKFPISRPNLTFSTLTVSNMSPEDSSIYLCSVLRLANYGYTFGSGTRLTVV.

The rearrangement links TRBV7-8 to TRBJ1-4; 8 bases are shared with TRBD1. With 2 bases clipped from V and 6 bases from J, the junction kept 5 bases outside the gene matches. The CDR3 sequence is 15 residues long. The germline CDR1 and CDR2 sequences are SGHVS and FQNEAQ. CDR3 in amino acids: CASSLWGQEDEKLFF. The CDR3 region has the DNA TGTGCCAGCAGCTTATGGGGACAGGAGGATGAAAAACTGTTTTTT.

This clone turned up a few times. The gene calls are TRBV9 and TRBJ2-1; 12 positions match TRBD2. The germline V gene has CDR1 SGDLS and CDR2 YYNGEE. V gave up 2 bases and J gave up 7 bases; unmatched junction bases: 10. This CDR3 comprises 17 residues. CDR3 sequence reads: CASSVNLAGGPGNEQFF. The CDR3 region has the DNA TGTGCCAGCAGCGTTAACCTAGCGGGGGGGCCGGGAAATGAGCAGTTCTTC.

This rearrangement joins TRBV12-3 or TRBV12-4 to TRBJ1-1, with TRBD1 as a possible D gene (5 bases). The CDR3 is made up of 13 amino acids. The V end lost 1 base, the J end lost 9 bases, and 12 bases lay between the germline ends. Written as DNA, the CDR3 is TGTGCCAGCAGTTTAGGGGGGGTGGATAAAGCTTTCTTT. Translation gives CASSLGGVDKAFF.

This chain links TRBV4-3 with TRBJ1-5; D call uncertain. CDR1 LGHNA and CDR2 YSLEER come from the germline V gene. The CDR3 is 15 amino acids. V gave up 0 bases and J gave up 2 bases, with 8 bases separating them. CDR3 sequence reads: CASSQDAAGNQPQHF. The CDR3 DNA reads TGCGCCAGCAGCCAAGATGCGGCAGGCAATCAGCCCCAGCATTTT.

This chain links TRBV19 with TRBJ2-3; D ambiguous. The CDR3 sequence is 15 residues long. Trimming stripped 5 bases from V and 4 bases from J, with 16 bases between. In germline, CDR1 is LNHDA, CDR2 SQIVND (reference sequence). The CDR3 DNA follows: TGTGCCAGTAGTCCCGAGAAATGGCCCGCAGATACGCAGTATTTT. Its translation: CASSPEKWPADTQYF. The whole variable domain, remainder taken from reference TRBV19 and TRBJ2-3, is DGGITQSPKYLFRKEGQNVTLSCEQNLNHDAMYWYRQDPGQGLRLIYYSQIVNDFQKGDIAEGYSVSREKKESFPLTVTSAQKNPTAFYLCASSPEKWPADTQYFGPGTRLTVL.

The J gene is TRBJ1-6, the V gene TRBV30, with TRBD1 as a possible D gene (5 bases). V lost 0 bases and J lost 7, with 10 bases in between. CDR1 GTSNPN and CDR2 SVGIG come from the germline V gene (reference sequence). The CDR3 has 14 amino acids. CDR3 in amino acids: CAWSVRGTNSPLHF. The CDR3 DNA sequence: TGTGCCTGGAGTGTCCGGGGGACCAATTCACCCCTCCACTTT.

This clone was detected once. V is TRBV21-1 and J is TRBJ1-5. TRBV21-1 is shown as a pseudogene. There are 17 residues in the CDR3. CDR3: CASSKALQNYSNQPQHF. As DNA, the CDR3 is TGTGCCAGCAGCAAAGCGCTCCAGAACTATAGCAATCAGCCCCAGCATTTT.

This CDR3 is CAISEPQGSTDTQYF. In DNA, the CDR3 is TGTGCCATCAGTGAACCACAGGGAAGCACAGATACGCAGTATTTT. The chain carries TRBV10-3 and TRBJ2-3; possibly TRBD1 for D (6 bases). The CDR3 extends over 15 amino acids. Trimming stripped 3 bases from V and 0 bases from J, with 10 bases between. Germline V gene lookup returns CDR1 ENHRY and CDR2 SYGVKD.

The J gene is TRBJ1-5, the V gene TRBV10-2; TRBD1 is a possible D gene (6 bases). The CDR3 contains 15 residues. Germline CDR1 is WSHSY and CDR2 is SAAADI. The V and J ends lost 6 bases and 2 bases respectively, with 14 bases between them. CDR3 in DNA: TGCGCCAGCAGCCCGGACAGTTTAGGCAATCAGCCCCAGCATTTT. Translated, it gives CASSPDSLGNQPQHF.

The count of this clone is one. The chain carries TRBV3-1 (or the pseudogene TRBV3-2) and TRBJ1-1, with D uncertain. The CDR3 is 19 amino acids. V shed 1 base and J shed 7 bases, with 28 bases lying between them. Germline values: CDR1 LGHDT, CDR2 YNNKEL (reference sequence). This CDR3 is CASSQGKVKALCPKFEAFF. CDR3 nucleotide sequence: TGTGCCAGCAGCCAAGGTAAGGTGAAGGCTCTATGTCCAAAATTTGAAGCTTTCTTT.